Given below is one TCR beta chain in context. The data originate from a study of cytomegalovirus exposure and HLA in healthy donors. V was shortened by 4 bases and J by 6 bases, with 13 bases between the two germline ends. The CDR3 is made up of 14 amino acids. Germline V gene lookup returns CDR1 SGHTA and CDR2 FQGNSA. The PCR used 60 Vbeta and 13 Jbeta primers. Only in-frame clones appear in the TCRdb table, and some are missing; sequencing was by immunoSEQ multiplex PCR. The sample holds 50,000 to 70,000 clones; approximately 80% are singletons and the top ten take under 3%. The chain links TRBV7-2 to TRBJ2-1, with D maybe TRBD1 (6 bases). Input material: PBMCs. The receptor was isolated from a girl aged 10-17 years in good health and CMV-seropositive. The DNA for the CDR3 is TGTGCCAGCAGCTACGGACAGCTTAGCAATGAGCAGTTCTTC. Encoded protein: CASSYGQLSNEQFF.